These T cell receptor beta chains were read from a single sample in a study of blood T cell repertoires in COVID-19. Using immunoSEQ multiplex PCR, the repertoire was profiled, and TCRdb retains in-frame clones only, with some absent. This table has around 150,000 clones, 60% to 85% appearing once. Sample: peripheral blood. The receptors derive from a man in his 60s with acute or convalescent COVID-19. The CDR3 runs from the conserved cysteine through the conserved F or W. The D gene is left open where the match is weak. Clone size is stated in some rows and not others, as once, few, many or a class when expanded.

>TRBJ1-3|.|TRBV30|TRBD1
TGTGCCTGGAGTTCAGAGACCGGGACAGGGGGGTCTATTTCTGGAAACACCATATATTTT
CAWSSETGTGGSISGNTIYF
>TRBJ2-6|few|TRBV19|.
TGTGCCAGTAGTATTGGTGAGGCTGGGGCCAACGTCCTGACTTTC
CASSIGEAGANVLTF
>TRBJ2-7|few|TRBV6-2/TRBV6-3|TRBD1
TGTGCCAGCAGTTACTCACAGGGGCCCTACGAGCAGTACTTC
CASSYSQGPYEQYF
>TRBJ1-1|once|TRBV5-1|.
TGCGCCAGCAGCCCCAGGGATTATAACACTGAAGCTTTCTTT
CASSPRDYNTEAFF
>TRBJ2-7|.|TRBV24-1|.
TGTGCCACCAATCTACCAGGGGACACCTACTCCTACGAGCAGTACTTC
CATNLPGDTYSYEQYF
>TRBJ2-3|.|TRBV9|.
TGTGCCAGCAGCCCCCGCCGTTCGGCAGATACGCAGTATTTT
CASSPRRSADTQYF
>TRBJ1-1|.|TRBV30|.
TGTGCCTGGACCCTTGGACACTACACTGAAGCTTTCTTT
CAWTLGHYTEAFF
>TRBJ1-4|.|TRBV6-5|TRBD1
TGTGCCAGCAGTTTAACAGGGGCAACTAATGAAAAACTGTTTTTT
CASSLTGATNEKLFF
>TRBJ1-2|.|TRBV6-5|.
TGTGCCAGCAGTTATTACACCAACTATGGCTACACCTTC
CASSYYTNYGYTF
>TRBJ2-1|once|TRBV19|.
TGTGCCAGTAGTATAGATCCGTTCGGACACGGCTTCTTC
CASSIDPFGHGFF
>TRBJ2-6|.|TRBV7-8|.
TGTGCCAGCAGCTCACGACAGCTCTCTGGGGCCAACGTCCTGACTTTC
CASSSRQLSGANVLTF
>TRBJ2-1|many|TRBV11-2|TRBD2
TGTGCCAGCAGCTTAGGGCGGAAGATAGCGGGCGACTCCTACAATGAGCAGTTCTTC
CASSLGRKIAGDSYNEQFF
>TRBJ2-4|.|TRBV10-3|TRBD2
TGTGCCATCAGTGAGCGGGCCCTAGCGGGGGGGCCTCTAGCCAAAAACATTCAGTACTTC
CAISERALAGGPLAKNIQYF
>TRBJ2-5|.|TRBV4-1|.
TGCGCCAGCAGCCAACGGGACATACAAGAGACCCAGTACTTC
CASSQRDIQETQYF
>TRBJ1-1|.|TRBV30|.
TGTGCCTGGAGTGTACAGGCTGGGGTAACCTTCTTT
CAWSVQAGVTFF
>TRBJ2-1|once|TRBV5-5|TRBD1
TGTGCCAGCAGCAAGACAGGGGACGGCTACAATGAGCAGTTCTTC
CASSKTGDGYNEQFF
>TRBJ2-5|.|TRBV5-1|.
TGCGCCAGCAGCAGTCAGTCCCAAGAGACCCAGTACTTC
CASSSQSQETQYF